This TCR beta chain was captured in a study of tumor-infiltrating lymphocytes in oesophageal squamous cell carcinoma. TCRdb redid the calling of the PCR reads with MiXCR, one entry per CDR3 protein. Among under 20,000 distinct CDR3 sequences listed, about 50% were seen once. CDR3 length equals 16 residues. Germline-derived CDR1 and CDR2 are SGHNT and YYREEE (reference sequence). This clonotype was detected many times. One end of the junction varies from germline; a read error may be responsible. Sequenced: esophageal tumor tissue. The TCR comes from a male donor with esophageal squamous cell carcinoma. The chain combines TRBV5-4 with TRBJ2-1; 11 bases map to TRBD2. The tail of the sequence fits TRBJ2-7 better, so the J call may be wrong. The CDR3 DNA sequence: TGCGCCAGCAGCCCGGGGTCTAGCGGGAGGTTCGGGGAGCAGTACTTC. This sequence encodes CASSPGSSGRFGEQYF.